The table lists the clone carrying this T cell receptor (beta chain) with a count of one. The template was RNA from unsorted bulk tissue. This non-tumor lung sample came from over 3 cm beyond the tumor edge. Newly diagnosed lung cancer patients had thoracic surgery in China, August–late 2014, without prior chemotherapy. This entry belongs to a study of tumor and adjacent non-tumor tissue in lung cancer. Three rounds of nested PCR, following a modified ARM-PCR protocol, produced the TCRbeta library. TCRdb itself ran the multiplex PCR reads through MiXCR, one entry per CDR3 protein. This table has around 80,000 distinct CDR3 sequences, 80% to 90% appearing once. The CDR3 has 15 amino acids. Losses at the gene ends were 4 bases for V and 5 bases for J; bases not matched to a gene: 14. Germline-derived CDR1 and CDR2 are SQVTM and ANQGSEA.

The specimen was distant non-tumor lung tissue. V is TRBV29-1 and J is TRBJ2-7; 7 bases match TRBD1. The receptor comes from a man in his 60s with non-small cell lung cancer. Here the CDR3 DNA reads TGCAGCGTTGGAATAGAGGGGACAGAGGCCAACGAGCAGTACTTC. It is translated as CSVGIEGTEANEQYF.